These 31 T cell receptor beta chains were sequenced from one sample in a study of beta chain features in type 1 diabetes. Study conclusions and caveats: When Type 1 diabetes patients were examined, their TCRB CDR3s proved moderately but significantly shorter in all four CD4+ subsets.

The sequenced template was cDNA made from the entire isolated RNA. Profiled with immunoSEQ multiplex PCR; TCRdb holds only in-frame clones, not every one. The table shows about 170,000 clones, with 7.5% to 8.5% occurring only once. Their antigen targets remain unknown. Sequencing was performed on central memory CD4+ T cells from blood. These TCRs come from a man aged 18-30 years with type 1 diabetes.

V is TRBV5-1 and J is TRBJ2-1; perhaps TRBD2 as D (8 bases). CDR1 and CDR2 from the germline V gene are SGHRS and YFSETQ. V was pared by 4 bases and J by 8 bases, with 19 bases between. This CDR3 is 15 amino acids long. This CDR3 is CASSRRGREDHEQFF. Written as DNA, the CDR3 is TGCGCCAGCAGCCGAAGGGGGCGGGAGGACCATGAGCAGTTCTTC.

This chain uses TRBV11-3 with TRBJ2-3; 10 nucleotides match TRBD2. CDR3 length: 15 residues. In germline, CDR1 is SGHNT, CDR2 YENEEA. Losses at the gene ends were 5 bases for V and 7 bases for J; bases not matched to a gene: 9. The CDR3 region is CASSRSLAGDYTQYF. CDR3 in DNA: TGTGCCAGCAGCAGGTCTCTAGCGGGAGATTATACGCAGTATTTT. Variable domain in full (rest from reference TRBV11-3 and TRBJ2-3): EAGVVQSPRYKIIEKKQPVAFWCNPISGHNTLYWYLQNLGQGPELLIRYENEEAVDDSQLPKDRFSAERLKGVDSTLKIQPAELGDSAVYLCASSRSLAGDYTQYFGPGTRLTVL.

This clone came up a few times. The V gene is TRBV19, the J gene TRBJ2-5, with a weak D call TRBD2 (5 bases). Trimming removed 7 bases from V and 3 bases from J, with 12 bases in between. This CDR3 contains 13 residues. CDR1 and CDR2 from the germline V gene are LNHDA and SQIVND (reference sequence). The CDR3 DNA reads TGTGCCAGTAAGGAGGCAAACGAAGAGACCCAGTACTTC. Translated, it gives CASKEANEETQYF.

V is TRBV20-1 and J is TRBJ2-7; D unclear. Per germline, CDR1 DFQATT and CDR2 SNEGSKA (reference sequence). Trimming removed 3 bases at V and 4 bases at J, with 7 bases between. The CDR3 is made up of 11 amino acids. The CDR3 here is CSARLAYEQYF. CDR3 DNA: TGCAGTGCTAGGTTGGCATACGAGCAGTACTTC.

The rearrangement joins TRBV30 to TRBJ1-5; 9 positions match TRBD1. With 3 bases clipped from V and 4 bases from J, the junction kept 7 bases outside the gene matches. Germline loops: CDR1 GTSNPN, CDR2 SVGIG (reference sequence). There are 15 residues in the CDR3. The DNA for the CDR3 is TGTGCCTGGAGCCTACCGGGACAGGGAAATCAGCCCCAGCATTTT. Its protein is CAWSLPGQGNQPQHF.

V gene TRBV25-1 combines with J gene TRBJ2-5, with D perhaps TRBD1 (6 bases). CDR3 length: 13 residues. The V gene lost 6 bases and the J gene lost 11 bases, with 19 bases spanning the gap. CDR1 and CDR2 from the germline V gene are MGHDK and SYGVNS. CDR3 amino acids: CASRYRETAEQYF. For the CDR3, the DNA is TGTGCCAGCAGGTACAGGGAGACGGCGGAGCAGTACTTC. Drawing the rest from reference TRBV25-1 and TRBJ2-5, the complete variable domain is EADIYQTPRYLVIGTGKKITLECSQTMGHDKMYWYQQDPGMELHLIHYSYGVNSTEKGDLSSESTVSRIRTEHFPLTLESARPSHTSQYLCASRYRETAEQYFGPGTRLLVL.

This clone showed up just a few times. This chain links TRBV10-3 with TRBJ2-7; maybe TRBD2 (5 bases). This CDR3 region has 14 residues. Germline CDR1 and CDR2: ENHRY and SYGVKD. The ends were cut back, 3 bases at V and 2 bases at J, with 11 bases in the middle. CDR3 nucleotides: TGTGCCATCAGTGAAGAGGGAGTCACCTACGAGCAGTACTTC. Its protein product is CAISEEGVTYEQYF.

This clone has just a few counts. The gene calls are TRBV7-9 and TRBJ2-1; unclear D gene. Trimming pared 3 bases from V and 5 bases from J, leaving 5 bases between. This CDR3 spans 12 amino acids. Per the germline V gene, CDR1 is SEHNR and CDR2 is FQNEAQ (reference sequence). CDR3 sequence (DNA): TGTGCCAGCAGCTTTGACAACAATGAGCAGTTCTTC. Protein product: CASSFDNNEQFF.

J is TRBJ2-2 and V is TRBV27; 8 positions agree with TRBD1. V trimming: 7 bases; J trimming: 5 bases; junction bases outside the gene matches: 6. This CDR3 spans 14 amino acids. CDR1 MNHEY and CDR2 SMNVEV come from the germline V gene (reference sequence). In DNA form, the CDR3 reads TGTGCCAGCACCGGACAGGGTTTGACCGGGGAGCTGTTTTTT. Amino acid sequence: CASTGQGLTGELFF.

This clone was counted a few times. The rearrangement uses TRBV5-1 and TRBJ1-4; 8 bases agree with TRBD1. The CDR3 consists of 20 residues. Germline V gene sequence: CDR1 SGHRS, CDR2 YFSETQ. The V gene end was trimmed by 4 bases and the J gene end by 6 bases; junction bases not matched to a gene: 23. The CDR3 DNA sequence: TGCGCCAGCAGCGCTGAGATGACCAGGGGGCCCTCAGTGAGGGATGAAAAACTGTTTTTT. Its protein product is CASSAEMTRGPSVRDEKLFF.

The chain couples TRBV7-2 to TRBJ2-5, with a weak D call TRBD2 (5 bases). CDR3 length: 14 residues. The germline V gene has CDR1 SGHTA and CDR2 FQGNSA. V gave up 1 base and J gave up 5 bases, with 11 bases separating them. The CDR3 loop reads CASSLVVSEETQYF. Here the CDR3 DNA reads TGTGCCAGCAGCTTAGTGGTTAGCGAGGAGACCCAGTACTTC.

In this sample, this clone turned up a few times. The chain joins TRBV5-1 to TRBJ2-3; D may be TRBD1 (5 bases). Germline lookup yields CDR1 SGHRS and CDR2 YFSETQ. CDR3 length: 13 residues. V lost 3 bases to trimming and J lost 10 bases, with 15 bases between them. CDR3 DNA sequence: TGCGCCAGCAGCTCGAATACAGAAGGGGCGCAGTATTTT. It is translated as CASSSNTEGAQYF.

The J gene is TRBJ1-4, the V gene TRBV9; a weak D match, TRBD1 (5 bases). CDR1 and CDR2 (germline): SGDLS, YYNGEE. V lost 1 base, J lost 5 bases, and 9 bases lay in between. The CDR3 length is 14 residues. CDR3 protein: CASSVFPGNEKLFF. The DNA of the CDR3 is TGTGCCAGCAGCGTATTTCCAGGGAATGAAAAACTGTTTTTT.

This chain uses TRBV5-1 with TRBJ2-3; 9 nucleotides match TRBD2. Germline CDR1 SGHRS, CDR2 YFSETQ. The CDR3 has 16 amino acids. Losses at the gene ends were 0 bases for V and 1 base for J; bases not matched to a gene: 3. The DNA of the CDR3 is TGCGCCAGCAGCTTGGCGGCTAGCGGGGGCACAGATACGCAGTATTTT. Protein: CASSLAASGGTDTQYF.

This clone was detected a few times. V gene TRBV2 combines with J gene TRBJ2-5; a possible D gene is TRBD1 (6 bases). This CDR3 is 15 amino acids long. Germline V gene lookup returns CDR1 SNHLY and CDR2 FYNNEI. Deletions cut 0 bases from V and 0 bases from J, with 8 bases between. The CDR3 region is CASSEAGANQETQYF. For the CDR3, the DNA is TGTGCCAGCAGTGAAGCGGGGGCGAACCAAGAGACCCAGTACTTC.

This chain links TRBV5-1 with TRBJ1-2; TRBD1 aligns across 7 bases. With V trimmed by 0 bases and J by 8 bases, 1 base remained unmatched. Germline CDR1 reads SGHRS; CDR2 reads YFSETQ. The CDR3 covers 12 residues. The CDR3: CASSLEQGGYTF. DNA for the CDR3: TGCGCCAGCAGCTTGGAACAGGGGGGCTACACCTTC. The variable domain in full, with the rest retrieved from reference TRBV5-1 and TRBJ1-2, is KAGVTQTPRYLIKTRGQQVTLSCSPISGHRSVSWYQQTPGQGLQFLFEYFSETQRNKGNFPGRFSGRQFSNSRSEMNVSTLELGDSALYLCASSLEQGGYTFGSGTRLTVV.

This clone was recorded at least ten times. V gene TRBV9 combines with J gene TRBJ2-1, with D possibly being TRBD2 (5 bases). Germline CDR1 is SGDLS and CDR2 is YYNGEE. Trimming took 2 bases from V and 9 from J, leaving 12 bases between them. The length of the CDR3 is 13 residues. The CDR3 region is CASSVDWRSEQFF. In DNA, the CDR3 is TGTGCCAGCAGCGTTGACTGGAGGTCTGAGCAGTTCTTC.

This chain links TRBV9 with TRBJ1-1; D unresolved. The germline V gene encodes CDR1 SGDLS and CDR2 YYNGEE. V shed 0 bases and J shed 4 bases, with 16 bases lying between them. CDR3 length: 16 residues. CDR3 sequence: CASSVDPDSNSTEAFF. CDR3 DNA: TGTGCCAGCAGCGTAGACCCCGATTCGAACTCCACTGAAGCTTTCTTT.

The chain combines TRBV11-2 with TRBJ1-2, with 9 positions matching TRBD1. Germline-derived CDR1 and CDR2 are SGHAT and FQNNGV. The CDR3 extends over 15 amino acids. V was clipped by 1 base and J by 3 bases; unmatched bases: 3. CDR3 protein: CASSLARTGDYGYTF. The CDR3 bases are TGTGCCAGCAGCTTAGCGCGGACAGGGGACTATGGCTACACCTTC.

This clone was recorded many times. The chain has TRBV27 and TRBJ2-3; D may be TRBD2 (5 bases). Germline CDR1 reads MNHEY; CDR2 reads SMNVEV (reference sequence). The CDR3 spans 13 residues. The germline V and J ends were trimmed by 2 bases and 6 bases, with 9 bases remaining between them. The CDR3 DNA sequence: TGTGCCAGCAGTTTAACGGGGTGGGATACGCAGTATTTT. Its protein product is CASSLTGWDTQYF.

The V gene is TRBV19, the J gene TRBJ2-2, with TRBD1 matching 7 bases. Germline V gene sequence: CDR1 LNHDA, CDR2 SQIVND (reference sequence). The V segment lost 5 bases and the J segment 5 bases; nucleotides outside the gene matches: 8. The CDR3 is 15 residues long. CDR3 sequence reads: CASSSRQGRTGELFF. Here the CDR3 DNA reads TGTGCCAGTAGTTCAAGACAGGGTAGGACCGGGGAGCTGTTTTTT.

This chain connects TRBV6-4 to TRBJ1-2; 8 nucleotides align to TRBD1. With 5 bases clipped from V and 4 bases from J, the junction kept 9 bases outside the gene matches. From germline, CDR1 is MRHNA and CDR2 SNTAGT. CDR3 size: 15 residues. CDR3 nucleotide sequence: TGTGCCAGCAGTCCGACCGGACAGGGCACCTATGGCTACACCTTC. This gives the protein CASSPTGQGTYGYTF.

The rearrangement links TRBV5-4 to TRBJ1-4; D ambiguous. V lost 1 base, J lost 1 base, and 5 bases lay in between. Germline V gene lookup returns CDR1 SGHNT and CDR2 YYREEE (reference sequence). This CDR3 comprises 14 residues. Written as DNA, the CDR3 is TGTGCCAGCAGCTTGACCGGAACTAATGAAAAACTGTTTTTT. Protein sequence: CASSLTGTNEKLFF.

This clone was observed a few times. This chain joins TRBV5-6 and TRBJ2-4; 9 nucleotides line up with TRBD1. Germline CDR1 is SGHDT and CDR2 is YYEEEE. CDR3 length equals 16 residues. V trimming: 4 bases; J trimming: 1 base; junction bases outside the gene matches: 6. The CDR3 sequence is CASSGTGGAAKNIQYF. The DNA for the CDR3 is TGTGCCAGCAGCGGAACAGGGGGCGCGGCCAAAAACATTCAGTACTTC.

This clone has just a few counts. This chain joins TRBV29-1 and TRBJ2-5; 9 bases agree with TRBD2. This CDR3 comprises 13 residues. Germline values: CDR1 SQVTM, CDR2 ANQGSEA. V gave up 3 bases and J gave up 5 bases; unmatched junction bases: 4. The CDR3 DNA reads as TGCAGCGTTGAGGCGGGAGGGAGGGAGACCCAGTACTTC. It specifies CSVEAGGRETQYF.

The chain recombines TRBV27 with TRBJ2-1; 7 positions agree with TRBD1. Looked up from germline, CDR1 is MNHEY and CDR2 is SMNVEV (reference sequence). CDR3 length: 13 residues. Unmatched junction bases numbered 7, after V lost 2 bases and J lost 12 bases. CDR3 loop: CASSLNSRGRQFF. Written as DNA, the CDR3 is TGTGCCAGCAGTTTAAATAGCAGGGGGAGGCAGTTCTTC.

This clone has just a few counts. The CDR3 loop reads CASSTGQQQYF. As DNA, the CDR3 is TGCGCCAGCAGCACCGGACAGCAACAGTACTTC. The rearrangement joins TRBV5-1 to TRBJ2-4, with D possibly matching TRBD1 (6 bases). CDR1 and CDR2 from the germline V gene are SGHRS and YFSETQ. The V and J ends lost 4 bases and 13 bases respectively, with 12 bases between them. The CDR3 extends over 11 amino acids. Supplemented by reference TRBV5-1 and TRBJ2-4, the full variable domain reads KAGVTQTPRYLIKTRGQQVTLSCSPISGHRSVSWYQQTPGQGLQFLFEYFSETQRNKGNFPGRFSGRQFSNSRSEMNVSTLELGDSALYLCASSTGQQQYFGAGTRLSVL.

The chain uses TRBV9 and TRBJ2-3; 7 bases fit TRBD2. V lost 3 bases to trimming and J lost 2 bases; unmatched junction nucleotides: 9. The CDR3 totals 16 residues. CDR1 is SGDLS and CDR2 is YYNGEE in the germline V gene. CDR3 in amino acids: CASSASERGNTDTQYF. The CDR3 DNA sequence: TGTGCCAGCAGCGCCTCCGAGCGGGGCAACACAGATACGCAGTATTTT.

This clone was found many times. The CDR3 reads CASSPSSATGGRGYTF. The CDR3 DNA sequence: TGTGCCAGCAGCCCATCGTCCGCCACAGGGGGAAGGGGCTACACCTTC. The rearrangement uses TRBV14 and TRBJ1-2; 8 bases fit TRBD1. The V segment lost 4 bases and the J segment 8 bases; nucleotides outside the gene matches: 15. Germline CDR1 and CDR2: SGHDN and FVKESK. The CDR3 has 16 residues.

The CDR3 coding sequence is TGTGCCAGCAGCTTCGGTCAGGGGGCCCAAGAGACCCAGTACTTC. Its translation is CASSFGQGAQETQYF. V gene TRBV5-4 combines with J gene TRBJ2-5; TRBD1 matches at 8 bases. CDR1 and CDR2 (germline): SGHNT, YYREEE (reference sequence). The CDR3 totals 15 residues. After removal of 2 bases from V and 1 base from J, the junction contained 4 bases not matched to a gene.

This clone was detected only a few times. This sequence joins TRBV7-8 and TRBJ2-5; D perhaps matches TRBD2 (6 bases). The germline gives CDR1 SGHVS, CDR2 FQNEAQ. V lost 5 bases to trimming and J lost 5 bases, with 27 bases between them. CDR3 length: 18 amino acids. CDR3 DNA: TGTGCCAGCAGCATAGAACCCCCCGGGGGAGTGAGTATTGAGACCCAGTACTTC. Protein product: CASSIEPPGGVSIETQYF.